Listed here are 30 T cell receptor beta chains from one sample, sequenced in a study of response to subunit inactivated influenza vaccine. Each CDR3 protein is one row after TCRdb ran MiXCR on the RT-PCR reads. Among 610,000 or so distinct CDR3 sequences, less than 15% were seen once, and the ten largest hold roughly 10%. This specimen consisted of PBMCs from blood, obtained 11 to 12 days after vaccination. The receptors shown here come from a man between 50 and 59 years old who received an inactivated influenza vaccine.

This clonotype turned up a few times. The CDR3: CSVDRGRQTQYF. The CDR3 DNA follows: TGCAGCGTTGATAGGGGGCGGCAGACCCAGTACTTC. This chain connects TRBV29-1 to TRBJ2-5; 7 bases match TRBD1. Germline CDR1 and CDR2: SQVTM and ANQGSEA. V lost 3 bases and J lost 6; bases outside the gene matches: 4. The CDR3 length is 12 residues.

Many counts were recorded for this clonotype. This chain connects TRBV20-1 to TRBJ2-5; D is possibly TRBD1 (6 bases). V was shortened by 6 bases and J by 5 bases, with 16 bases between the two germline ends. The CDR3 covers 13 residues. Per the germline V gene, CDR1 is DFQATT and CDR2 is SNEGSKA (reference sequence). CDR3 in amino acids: CSAGGSGTETQYF. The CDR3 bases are TGCAGTGCAGGGGGATCCGGGACGGAGACCCAGTACTTC.

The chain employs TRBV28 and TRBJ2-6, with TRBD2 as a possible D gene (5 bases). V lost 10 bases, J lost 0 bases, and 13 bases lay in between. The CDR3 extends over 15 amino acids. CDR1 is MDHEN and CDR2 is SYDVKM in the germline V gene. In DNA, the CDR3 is TGTGCCACCACTAGGACGGCCTCTGGGGCCAACGTCCTGACTTTC. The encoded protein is CATTRTASGANVLTF.

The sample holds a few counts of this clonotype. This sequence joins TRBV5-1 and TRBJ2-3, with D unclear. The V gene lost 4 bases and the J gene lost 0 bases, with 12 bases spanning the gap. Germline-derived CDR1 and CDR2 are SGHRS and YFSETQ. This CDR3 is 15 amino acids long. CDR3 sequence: CASSTGWGSTDTQYF. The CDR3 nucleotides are TGCGCCAGCAGCACTGGGTGGGGTAGCACAGATACGCAGTATTTT.

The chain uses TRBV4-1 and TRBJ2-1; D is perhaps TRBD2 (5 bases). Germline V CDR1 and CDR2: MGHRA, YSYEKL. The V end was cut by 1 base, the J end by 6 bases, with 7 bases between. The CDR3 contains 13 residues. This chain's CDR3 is CASSQVAGNEQFF. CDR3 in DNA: TGCGCCAGCAGCCAAGTCGCGGGCAATGAGCAGTTCTTC.

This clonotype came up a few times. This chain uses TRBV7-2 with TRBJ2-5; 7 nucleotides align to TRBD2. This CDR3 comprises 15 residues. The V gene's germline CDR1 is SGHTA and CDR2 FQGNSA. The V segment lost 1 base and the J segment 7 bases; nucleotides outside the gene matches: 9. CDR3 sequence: CASSLVTRGDTTQYF. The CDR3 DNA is TGTGCCAGCAGCTTAGTCACACGGGGGGATACGACCCAGTACTTC.

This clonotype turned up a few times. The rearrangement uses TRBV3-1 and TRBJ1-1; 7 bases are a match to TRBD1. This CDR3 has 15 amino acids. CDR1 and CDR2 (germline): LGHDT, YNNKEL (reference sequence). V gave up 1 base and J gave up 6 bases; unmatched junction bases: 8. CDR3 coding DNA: TGTGCCAGCAGCCAAGGGTTGTGGGGACAGTCTGAAGCTTTCTTT. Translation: CASSQGLWGQSEAFF.

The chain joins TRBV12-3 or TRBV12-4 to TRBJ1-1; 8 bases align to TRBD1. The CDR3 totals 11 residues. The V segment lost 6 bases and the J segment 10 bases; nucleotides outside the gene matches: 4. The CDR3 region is CASRTDRVAFF. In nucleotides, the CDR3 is TGTGCCAGCAGGACGGACAGGGTAGCTTTCTTT.

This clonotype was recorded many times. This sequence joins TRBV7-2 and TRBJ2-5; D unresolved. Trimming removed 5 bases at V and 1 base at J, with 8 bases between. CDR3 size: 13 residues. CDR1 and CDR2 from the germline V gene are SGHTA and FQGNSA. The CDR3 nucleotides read TGTGCCAGCAGCAGACAAGTCCAAGAGACCCAGTACTTC. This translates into CASSRQVQETQYF.

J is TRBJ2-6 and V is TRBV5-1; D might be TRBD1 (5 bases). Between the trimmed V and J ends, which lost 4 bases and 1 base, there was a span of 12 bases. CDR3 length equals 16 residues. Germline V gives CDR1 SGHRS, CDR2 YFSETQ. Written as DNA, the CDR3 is TGCGCCAGCAGCAGTACGGCAGGGTCTGGGGCCAACGTCCTGACTTTC. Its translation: CASSSTAGSGANVLTF.

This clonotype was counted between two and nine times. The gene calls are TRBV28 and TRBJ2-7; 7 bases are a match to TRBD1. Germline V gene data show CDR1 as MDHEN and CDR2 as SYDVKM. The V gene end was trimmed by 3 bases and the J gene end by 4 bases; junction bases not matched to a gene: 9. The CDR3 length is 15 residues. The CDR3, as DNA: TGTGCCAGCAGTTTCCTACAGGGGATGGGGTACGAGCAGTACTTC. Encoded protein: CASSFLQGMGYEQYF. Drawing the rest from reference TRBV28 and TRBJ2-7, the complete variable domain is DVKVTQSSRYLVKRTGEKVFLECVQDMDHENMFWYRQDPGLGLRLIYFSYDVKMKEKGDIPEGYSVSREKKERFSLILESASTNQTSMYLCASSFLQGMGYEQYFGPGTRLTVT.

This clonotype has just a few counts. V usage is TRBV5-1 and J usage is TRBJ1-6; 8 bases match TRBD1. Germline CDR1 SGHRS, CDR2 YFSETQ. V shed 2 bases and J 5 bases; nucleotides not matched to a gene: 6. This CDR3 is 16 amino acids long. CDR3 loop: CASSFAGGLDNSPLHF. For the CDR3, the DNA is TGCGCCAGCAGCTTCGCAGGGGGCTTGGATAATTCACCCCTCCACTTT.

The CDR3 DNA sequence: TGTGCCAGCAAGCCTGGGGGCGCGGCGGACGGCTACACCTTC. Its protein is CASKPGGAADGYTF. The chain carries TRBV5-4 and TRBJ1-2; maybe TRBD1 (6 bases). Trimming stripped 6 bases from V and 8 bases from J, with 20 bases between. The CDR3 extends over 14 amino acids. CDR1 is SGHNT, CDR2 YYREEE, per germline (reference sequence).

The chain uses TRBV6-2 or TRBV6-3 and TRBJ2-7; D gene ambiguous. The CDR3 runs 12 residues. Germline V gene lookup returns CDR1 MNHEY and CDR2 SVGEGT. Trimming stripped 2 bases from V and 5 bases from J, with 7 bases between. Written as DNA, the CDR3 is TGTGCCAGCAGTTACCGCAATAACGAGCAGTACTTC. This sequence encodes CASSYRNNEQYF.

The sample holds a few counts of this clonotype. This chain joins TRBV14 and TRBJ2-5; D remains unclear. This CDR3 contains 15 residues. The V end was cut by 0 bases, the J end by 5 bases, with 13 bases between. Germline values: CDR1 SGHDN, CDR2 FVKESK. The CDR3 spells CASSQDYVSTETQYF. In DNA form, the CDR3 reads TGTGCCAGCAGCCAAGATTACGTCTCTACGGAGACCCAGTACTTC.

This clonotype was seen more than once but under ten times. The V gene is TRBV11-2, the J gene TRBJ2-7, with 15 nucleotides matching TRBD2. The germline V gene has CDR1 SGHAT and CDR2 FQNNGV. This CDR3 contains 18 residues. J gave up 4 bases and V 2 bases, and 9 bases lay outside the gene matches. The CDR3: CASSLYGTSGRTPYEQYF. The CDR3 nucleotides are TGTGCCAGCAGCTTATATGGGACTAGCGGGAGGACGCCATACGAGCAGTACTTC.

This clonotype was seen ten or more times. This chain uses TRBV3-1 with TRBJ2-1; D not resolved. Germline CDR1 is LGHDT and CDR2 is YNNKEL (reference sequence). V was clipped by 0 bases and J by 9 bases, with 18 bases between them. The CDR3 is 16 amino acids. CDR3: CASSQEVRVTGGEQFF. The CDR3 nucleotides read TGTGCCAGCAGCCAAGAAGTTCGGGTCACTGGTGGTGAGCAGTTCTTC.

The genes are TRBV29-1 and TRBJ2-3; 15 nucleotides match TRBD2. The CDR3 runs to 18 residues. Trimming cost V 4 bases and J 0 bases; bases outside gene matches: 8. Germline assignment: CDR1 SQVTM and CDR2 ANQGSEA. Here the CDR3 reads CSVGRGLAGGISTDTQYF. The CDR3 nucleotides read TGCAGCGTTGGCAGGGGACTAGCGGGAGGAATCAGCACAGATACGCAGTATTTT.

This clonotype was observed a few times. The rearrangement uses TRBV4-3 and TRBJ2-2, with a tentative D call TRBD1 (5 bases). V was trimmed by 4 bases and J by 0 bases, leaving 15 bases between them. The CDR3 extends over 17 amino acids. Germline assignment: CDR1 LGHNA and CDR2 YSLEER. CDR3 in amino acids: CASSLEPRGPNTGELFF. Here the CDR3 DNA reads TGCGCCAGCAGCCTAGAACCAAGGGGCCCGAACACCGGGGAGCTGTTTTTT.

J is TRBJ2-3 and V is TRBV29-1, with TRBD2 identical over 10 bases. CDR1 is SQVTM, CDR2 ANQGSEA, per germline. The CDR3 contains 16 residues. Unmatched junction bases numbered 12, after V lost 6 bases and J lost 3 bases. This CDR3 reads CSVRGGLAFQTDTQYF. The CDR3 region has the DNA TGCAGCGTCAGGGGGGGACTAGCGTTCCAGACAGATACGCAGTATTTT.

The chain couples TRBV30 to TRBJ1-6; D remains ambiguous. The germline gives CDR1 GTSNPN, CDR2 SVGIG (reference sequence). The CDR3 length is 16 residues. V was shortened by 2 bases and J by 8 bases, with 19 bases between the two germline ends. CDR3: CAWSFGRISRDSPLHF. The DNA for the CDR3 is TGTGCCTGGAGTTTCGGACGGATCTCTCGAGATTCACCCCTCCACTTT.

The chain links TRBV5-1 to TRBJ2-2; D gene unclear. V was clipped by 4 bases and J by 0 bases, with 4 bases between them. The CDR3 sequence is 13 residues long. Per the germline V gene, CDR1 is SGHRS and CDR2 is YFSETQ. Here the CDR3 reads CASSEPNTGELFF. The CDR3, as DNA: TGCGCCAGCAGCGAGCCGAACACCGGGGAGCTGTTTTTT.

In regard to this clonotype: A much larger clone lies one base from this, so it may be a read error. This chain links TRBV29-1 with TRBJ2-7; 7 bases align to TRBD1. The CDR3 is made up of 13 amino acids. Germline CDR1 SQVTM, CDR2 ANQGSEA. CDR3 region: CSVTRTGPDELYF. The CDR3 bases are TGCAGCGTTACCAGGACAGGTCCCGACGAGCTGTACTTC.

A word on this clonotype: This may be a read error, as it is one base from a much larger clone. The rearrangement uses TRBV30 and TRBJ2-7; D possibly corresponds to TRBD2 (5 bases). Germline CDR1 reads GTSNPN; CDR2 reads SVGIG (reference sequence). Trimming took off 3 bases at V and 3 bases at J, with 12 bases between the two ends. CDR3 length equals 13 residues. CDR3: CAWRAGEIYEQYF. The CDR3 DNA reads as TGTGCCTGGAGGGCCGGGGAAATCTACGAGCAGTACTTC.

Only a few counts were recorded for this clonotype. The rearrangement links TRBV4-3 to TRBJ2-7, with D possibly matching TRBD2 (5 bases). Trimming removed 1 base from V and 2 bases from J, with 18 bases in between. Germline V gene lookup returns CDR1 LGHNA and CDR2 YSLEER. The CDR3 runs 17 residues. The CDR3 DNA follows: TGCGCCAGCAGCCAAGCCTTTACTGGGAGCGGTGCCTACGAGCAGTACTTC. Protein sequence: CASSQAFTGSGAYEQYF.

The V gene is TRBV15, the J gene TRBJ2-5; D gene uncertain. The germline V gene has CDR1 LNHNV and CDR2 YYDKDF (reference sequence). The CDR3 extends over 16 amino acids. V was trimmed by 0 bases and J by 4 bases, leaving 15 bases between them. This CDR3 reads CATSRDLLRHGETQYF. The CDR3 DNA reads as TGTGCCACCAGCAGAGATCTTCTGCGACACGGAGAGACCCAGTACTTC.

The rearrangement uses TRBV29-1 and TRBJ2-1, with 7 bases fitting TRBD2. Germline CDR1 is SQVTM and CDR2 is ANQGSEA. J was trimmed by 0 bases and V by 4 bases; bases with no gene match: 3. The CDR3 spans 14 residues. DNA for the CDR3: TGCAGCGTTGTGCGGGGGAGCTCCTACAATGAGCAGTTCTTC. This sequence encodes CSVVRGSSYNEQFF.

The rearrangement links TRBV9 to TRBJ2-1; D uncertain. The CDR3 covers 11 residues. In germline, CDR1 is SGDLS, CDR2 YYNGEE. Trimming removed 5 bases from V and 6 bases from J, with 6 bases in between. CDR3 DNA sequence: TGTGCCAGCAGGGACCCCAATGAGCAGTTCTTC. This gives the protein CASRDPNEQFF.

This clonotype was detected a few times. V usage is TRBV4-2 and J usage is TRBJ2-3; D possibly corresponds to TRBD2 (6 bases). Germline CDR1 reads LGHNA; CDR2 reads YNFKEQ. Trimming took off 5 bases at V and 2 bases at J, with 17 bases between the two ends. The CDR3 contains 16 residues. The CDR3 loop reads CASSGGSFFITDTQYF. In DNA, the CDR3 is TGTGCCAGCAGCGGGGGGTCCTTTTTTATCACAGATACGCAGTATTTT.

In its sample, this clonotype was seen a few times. CDR3 nucleotide sequence: TGTGCCAGTAGTATGGACAGGACGAAAAACATTCAGTACTTC. Translating it yields CASSMDRTKNIQYF. The V and J genes are TRBV19 and TRBJ2-4; the match to TRBD1 covers 7 bases. The J segment lost 4 bases and the V segment lost 3 bases, leaving 3 bases of the junction unmatched. There are 14 residues in the CDR3. Per the germline V gene, CDR1 is LNHDA and CDR2 is SQIVND (reference sequence).